What follows is one T cell receptor beta chain and its context. The target antigen is unknown. The sample comes from a study of shared clonotypes between healthy human individuals. The study's findings and limits: Among donors, the sharing of clonotypes was expected to be influenced by sequencing depth. The study drew on few donors, limiting represented genetic and exposure-history diversity.

Source study methods: Filtering differed, since immunoSEQ gave only junction sequences and no quality scores. The data were produced by immunoSEQ multiplex PCR, yet TCRdb's version contains in-frame clones alone and is incomplete. V and J calls and clone size follow that table, whereas D and trimming were derived from the DNA. The sample shows about 490,000 clones, around three quarters of them seen only once. The J segment lost 2 bases and the V segment lost 6 bases, leaving 8 bases of the junction unmatched. CDR3 length: 15 residues. Germline values: CDR1 MNHEY, CDR2 SMNVEV (reference sequence). The study enrolled healthy HIV-negative adults without recent acute infections or vaccinations as donors.

The V and J genes are TRBV27 and TRBJ2-7; 9 bases line up with TRBD1. This TCR was recovered from a woman in her forties in good health. Some clones in this sample may be carry-over from other donors' samples. The sample taken for sequencing was PBMCs. The CDR3 sequence: CASRGGQGGTYEQYF. The CDR3 DNA reads as TGTGCCAGCAGGGGGGGACAGGGAGGGACCTACGAGCAGTACTTC.